The entry below describes one T cell receptor (beta chain). The data were taken from a study of blood T cell repertoires in COVID-19. Looking at the study overall: PBMCs, B-cell-depleted T cells, or T cells provided the cDNA or gDNA that made up the material.

Authors' processing steps: How many nucleated cells were present was estimated from reference gene primer amplification. Assay: immunoSEQ multiplex PCR; the TCRdb copy retains only in-frame clones and omits some. Clone size and V and J calls were adopted from that table, with D and trimming inferred from the DNA. The profile shows about 120,000 clones, more than 75% of them singletons. The CDR3 has 16 amino acids. J was trimmed by 4 bases and V by 5 bases; bases with no gene match: 11. CDR1 and CDR2 from the germline V gene are SQVTM and ANQGSEA. The rearrangement uses TRBV29-1 and TRBJ2-3; 11 nucleotides line up with TRBD2. The clonotype originates from a man in his 60s with acute or convalescent COVID-19. Sequences were obtained from peripheral blood. In nucleotides, the CDR3 is TGCAGCGTTTCGGGCCTCTTAGCGGGAGGGCCAGATACGCAGTATTTT. Amino acid sequence: CSVSGLLAGGPDTQYF.